This T cell receptor (beta chain) was identified in a study of T cell responses to AZD1222 COVID-19 vaccine. On this clone itself: Its target is unknown.

TCRdb's copy holds only in-frame clones and misses some; the assay was immunoSEQ multiplex PCR. The table lists 110,000 to 150,000 clones, 80% to 90% of them singletons. Whole-study findings and limits: The number of AZD1222 recipients seropositive at baseline was only five to seven. Receipt of two AZD1222 doses was followed by a rise in Spike-specific TCR breadth and depth.

Germline CDR1 reads MDHEN; CDR2 reads SYDVKM. The CDR3 spans 14 residues. Trimming cost V 5 bases and J 7 bases; bases outside gene matches: 8. The gene calls are TRBV28 and TRBJ1-5; 7 bases fit TRBD1. The source is an adult in good health. Material: peripheral blood, obtained on day 0 of AZD1222 vaccination. The CDR3 is CASSLRQGEQPQHF. CDR3 coding DNA: TGTGCCAGCAGTCTACGACAGGGCGAGCAGCCCCAGCATTTT.